Each of the 26 T cell receptor beta chains below was sequenced from the same sample in a study of shared clonotypes between healthy human individuals. Positively selected for CCR7, the CD45RO-negative cells used as naive CD8 cells excluded terminally differentiated effector memory CD45RA+ cells. Here immunoSEQ multiplex PCR was the method, and the copy in TCRdb shows in-frame clones only, minus some. Among over 2 million clones, roughly 94% were seen once, and the ten largest hold 1.1%. Sequenced sample: naive CD8+ T cells sorted from blood. The origin of the receptors is a man younger than 30 in good health.

The chain is built from TRBV6-5 and TRBJ1-2; 10 bases are shared with TRBD1. The CDR3 is 15 amino acids. The germline V gene encodes CDR1 MNHEY and CDR2 SVGAGI. With V trimmed by 2 bases and J by 6 bases, 6 bases remained unmatched. The CDR3 bases are TGTGCCAGCAGTTACCGACAGGGGGCCCGGGATGGCTACACCTTC. Translated: CASSYRQGARDGYTF.

J is TRBJ2-3 and V is TRBV28; 10 bases are shared with TRBD2. Germline CDR1 and CDR2: MDHEN and SYDVKM. The CDR3 is made up of 16 amino acids. J gave up 2 bases and V 3 bases, and 5 bases lay outside the gene matches. The CDR3 reads CASSFRLAGDTDTQYF. The CDR3 DNA sequence: TGTGCCAGCAGTTTCCGTCTAGCGGGGGACACAGATACGCAGTATTTT. Filled out from reference TRBV28 and TRBJ2-3, the complete variable domain reads DVKVTQSSRYLVKRTGEKVFLECVQDMDHENMFWYRQDPGLGLRLIYFSYDVKMKEKGDIPEGYSVSREKKERFSLILESASTNQTSMYLCASSFRLAGDTDTQYFGPGTRLTVL.

The chain links TRBV4-3 to TRBJ2-7; 8 bases fit TRBD2. V shed 3 bases and J 5 bases; nucleotides not matched to a gene: 15. CDR3 length equals 17 residues. Germline V gene data show CDR1 as LGHNA and CDR2 as YSLEER. CDR3 DNA: TGCGCCAGCAGCCAGGAATTACAGTGGCGGGAGGACAACGAGCAGTACTTC. Its translation is CASSQELQWREDNEQYF.

The chain links TRBV5-6 to TRBJ1-2, with D perhaps matching TRBD1 (5 bases). CDR3 length: 13 residues. Germline CDR1 reads SGHDT; CDR2 reads YYEEEE. Trimming cost V 4 bases and J 4 bases, with 11 bases left between them. CDR3 sequence (DNA): TGTGCCAGCAGCATTGACAGCTTCTATGGCTACACCTTC. This encodes CASSIDSFYGYTF.

The chain links TRBV4-3 to TRBJ2-3; D is perhaps TRBD2 (6 bases). CDR1 is LGHNA and CDR2 is YSLEER in the germline V gene. This CDR3 region has 17 residues. The V end lost 0 bases, the J end lost 3 bases, and 16 bases lay between the germline ends. DNA of the CDR3: TGCGCCAGCAGCCAAGATTTCCCCCCTCGGGGGACAGATACGCAGTATTTT. Its protein is CASSQDFPPRGTDTQYF.

CDR3 loop: CAGAGAYTDTQYF. DNA for the CDR3: TGTGCCGGAGCGGGGGCCTACACAGATACGCAGTATTTT. V gene TRBV30 combines with J gene TRBJ2-3; 8 bases map to TRBD2. V was pared by 8 bases and J by 2 bases, with 6 bases of the junction left unmatched. CDR1 GTSNPN and CDR2 SVGIG come from the germline V gene (reference sequence). There are 13 residues in the CDR3.

Worth noting for this clone: This same CDR3 is encoded by further DNA sequences in the sample. The chain couples TRBV5-1 to TRBJ2-1; perhaps TRBD2 as D (5 bases). CDR1 is SGHRS and CDR2 is YFSETQ in the germline V gene. The length of the CDR3 is 14 residues. Trimming removed 1 base at V and 2 bases at J, with 7 bases between. The chain's CDR3 is CASSLRGPYNEQFF. The CDR3 DNA reads TGCGCCAGCAGCTTGAGAGGGCCCTACAATGAGCAGTTCTTC.

Worth noting for this clone: The sample has other DNA sequences that encode this CDR3 too. The gene calls are TRBV7-2 and TRBJ2-7; 7 bases are shared with TRBD2. J gave up 2 bases and V 1 base, and 2 bases lay outside the gene matches. The CDR3 contains 14 residues. CDR1 and CDR2 from the germline V gene are SGHTA and FQGNSA. CDR3 residues: CASSLGLAAYEQYF. Written as DNA, the CDR3 is TGTGCCAGCAGCTTAGGGCTAGCGGCCTACGAGCAGTACTTC.

The chain links TRBV6-6 to TRBJ2-7, with TRBD1 matching 10 bases. The CDR3 extends over 15 amino acids. The ends lost 3 bases at V and 1 base at J; junction bases unmatched: 3. Germline assignment: CDR1 MNHNY and CDR2 SVGAGI (reference sequence). This CDR3 is CASSYEDRGSYEQYF. DNA for the CDR3: TGTGCCAGCAGTTATGAGGACAGGGGGTCCTACGAGCAGTACTTC.

This clone was picked up one time. The chain combines TRBV11-2 with TRBJ2-7; TRBD2 matches 9 bases. This CDR3 has 15 residues. The junction had 5 bases not matched to a gene; V was cut back by 5 bases and J by 0 bases. Germline values: CDR1 SGHAT, CDR2 FQNNGV. CDR3: CASSGAGGSSYEQYF. In nucleotides, the CDR3 is TGTGCCAGCAGCGGAGCGGGGGGCAGCTCCTACGAGCAGTACTTC.

On this clone: At the DNA level, this CDR3 is encoded by other sequences in the same sample as well. The rearrangement uses TRBV30 and TRBJ2-7, with D perhaps matching TRBD1 (7 bases). With 2 bases removed from V and 4 bases from J, the gap between germline ends came to 15 bases. The length of the CDR3 is 14 residues. Germline V gene sequence: CDR1 GTSNPN, CDR2 SVGIG (reference sequence). CDR3 amino acids: CAWSLGAGGYEQYF. Here the CDR3 DNA reads TGTGCCTGGAGTTTGGGGGCAGGGGGGTACGAGCAGTACTTC.

The genes are TRBV4-2 and TRBJ2-7; D uncertain. Germline CDR1 is LGHNA and CDR2 is YNFKEQ. The CDR3 spans 13 residues. V was trimmed by 1 base and J by 2 bases, leaving 6 bases between them. CDR3 protein: CASSQVDAYEQYF. The CDR3 DNA is TGTGCCAGCAGCCAAGTGGACGCCTACGAGCAGTACTTC.

V usage is TRBV25-1 and J usage is TRBJ1-5; D gene unclear. With 4 bases removed from V and 6 bases from J, the gap between germline ends came to 10 bases. The CDR3 contains 13 residues. Germline loops: CDR1 MGHDK, CDR2 SYGVNS. The chain's CDR3 is CASSGGFGQPQHF. The CDR3 DNA reads as TGTGCCAGCAGTGGTGGCTTTGGTCAGCCCCAGCATTTT.

This clone was recorded a few times. The chain couples TRBV5-6 to TRBJ2-7; TRBD2 matches at 8 bases. V dropped 2 bases and J dropped 3; count of bases not matched to a gene: 7. CDR3 length equals 15 residues. Germline CDR1 is SGHDT and CDR2 is YYEEEE. CDR3 nucleotides: TGTGCCAGCAGCTTTAGCAGCGGGGGTCTCTACGAGCAGTACTTC. It specifies CASSFSSGGLYEQYF.

This clone occurred a few times. The same CDR3 is also encoded by other DNA sequences in this sample. This CDR3 is CASSLEGGTYEQYF. The DNA of the CDR3 is TGCGCCAGCAGCTTGGAGGGCGGAACCTACGAGCAGTACTTC. J is TRBJ2-7 and V is TRBV5-1; D is uncertain. This CDR3 is 14 amino acids long. Germline values: CDR1 SGHRS, CDR2 YFSETQ. V lost 0 bases and J lost 2, with 9 bases in between.

The chain employs TRBV5-4 and TRBJ1-3; TRBD1 agrees at 9 bases. The CDR3 has 15 residues. Germline lookup yields CDR1 SGHNT and CDR2 YYREEE (reference sequence). Trimming took 4 bases from V and 2 from J; bases not matched to a gene: 4. This CDR3 reads CASSEGQGPGNTIYF. The CDR3 nucleotides are TGTGCCAGCAGCGAAGGACAGGGGCCTGGAAACACCATATATTTT.

This chain joins TRBV5-1 and TRBJ2-7; 8 nucleotides line up with TRBD1. J lost 6 bases, V lost 3 bases, and 11 bases had no gene match. CDR1 and CDR2 (germline): SGHRS, YFSETQ. The CDR3 consists of 15 residues. The CDR3 DNA is TGCGCCAGCAGCTGGGGGACAGGACATAAGGGCGAGCAGTACTTC. This gives the protein CASSWGTGHKGEQYF.

As for this clone: The identical CDR3 is also encoded by other nucleotide sequences in the sample. V gene TRBV27 combines with J gene TRBJ2-5, with unresolved D. Germline CDR1 and CDR2: MNHEY and SMNVEV (reference sequence). V was cut by 2 bases and J by 5 bases, with 12 bases left in between. The CDR3 is 14 amino acids. The CDR3 DNA reads TGTGCCAGCAGTTTAAGTGGGCTGGCGGAGACCCAGTACTTC. Its translation is CASSLSGLAETQYF.

This rearrangement joins TRBV2 to TRBJ1-5; 8 bases fit TRBD1. Trimming at V came to 3 bases and at J to 12 bases, leaving 4 bases not matched to a gene. Germline-derived CDR1 and CDR2 are SNHLY and FYNNEI. The CDR3 loop spans 12 amino acids. CDR3 residues: CASSDRDRYQHF. The DNA of the CDR3 is TGTGCCAGCAGTGACAGGGACAGGTACCAGCATTTT.

The chain joins TRBV4-3 to TRBJ2-3; D remains ambiguous. The CDR3 sequence is 13 residues long. Germline V gene data show CDR1 as LGHNA and CDR2 as YSLEER. V gave up 2 bases and J gave up 3 bases, with 6 bases separating them. CDR3 coding DNA: TGCGCCAGCAGCCAATACCGAACAGATACGCAGTATTTT. This translates into CASSQYRTDTQYF.

This clone was counted between two and nine times. The sample contains more than one DNA sequence encoding this CDR3. This rearrangement joins TRBV11-2 to TRBJ1-5; D is unresolved. The CDR3 is 12 residues long. Trimming pared 1 base from V and 7 bases from J, leaving 5 bases between. The germline V gene encodes CDR1 SGHAT and CDR2 FQNNGV. The CDR3 reads CASSLGDQPQHF. The CDR3 DNA reads TGTGCCAGCAGCTTAGGAGACCAGCCCCAGCATTTT.

The J gene is TRBJ2-7, the V gene TRBV6-5; TRBD2 matches at 9 bases. The V segment lost 5 bases and the J segment 5 bases; nucleotides outside the gene matches: 7. From germline, CDR1 is MNHEY and CDR2 SVGAGI. CDR3 length: 14 residues. CDR3 amino acids: CASSLAGMVDEQYF. CDR3 in DNA: TGTGCCAGCAGTCTAGCGGGAATGGTTGACGAGCAGTACTTC.

The rearrangement joins TRBV27 to TRBJ1-5, with D perhaps matching TRBD1 (5 bases). V lost 6 bases, J lost 7 bases, and 16 bases lay in between. CDR3 length: 14 amino acids. Germline V gene lookup returns CDR1 MNHEY and CDR2 SMNVEV (reference sequence). CDR3 loop: CASRTSGSRQPQHF. The CDR3 DNA sequence: TGTGCCAGCAGGACGTCAGGGAGTCGCCAGCCCCAGCATTTT.

This chain connects TRBV27 to TRBJ2-6, with 7 bases fitting TRBD1. Trimming took 4 bases from V and 0 from J; bases not matched to a gene: 9. The CDR3 has 18 amino acids. Germline-derived CDR1 and CDR2 are MNHEY and SMNVEV (reference sequence). CDR3 region: CASSSAGTAYSGANVLTF. CDR3 nucleotide sequence: TGTGCCAGCAGTTCGGCCGGGACAGCATACTCTGGGGCCAACGTCCTGACTTTC.

The chain uses TRBV2 and TRBJ2-7; 12 nucleotides agree with TRBD2. Germline V gene sequence: CDR1 SNHLY, CDR2 FYNNEI. With 6 bases clipped from V and 7 bases from J, the junction kept 10 bases outside the gene matches. The CDR3 runs to 15 residues. The CDR3 here is CASRTTSGRWEEQYF. As DNA, the CDR3 is TGTGCCAGCAGGACGACTAGCGGGAGATGGGAAGAGCAGTACTTC.

This clone was detected once. The chain recombines TRBV9 with TRBJ2-7; D may be TRBD1 or TRBD2 (5 bases each). V lost 0 bases to trimming and J lost 1 base, with 14 bases between them. This CDR3 has 16 amino acids. Looked up from germline, CDR1 is SGDLS and CDR2 is YYNGEE. The CDR3 region has the DNA TGTGCCAGCAGCGTAGGGGGTCCTGGGGGATCCTACGAGCAGTACTTC. Its translation: CASSVGGPGGSYEQYF.